A selection of T cell receptor beta chains follows, all from one sample in a study of blood T cell repertoires in COVID-19. Only in-frame clones appear in the TCRdb table, and some are missing; sequencing was by immunoSEQ multiplex PCR. This table has fewer than 250,000 clones, about four fifths appearing once. Sequenced: peripheral blood. These receptors were obtained from a woman aged 45-65 years with acute or convalescent COVID-19. Both conserved end residues are part of each CDR3. A D gene is named only where the DNA matches it firmly. Part of the rows lack a size; the others show once, few, many or a class for expanded clones.

J gene: TRBJ1-4; D gene: TRBD1; V gene: TRBV5-1; clone size: once; CDR3 protein: CASSLDPVGQGALEKLFF; CDR3 DNA: TGCGCCAGCAGCTTGGACCCGGTTGGACAGGGGGCGCTTGAAAAACTGTTTTTT
J gene: TRBJ1-2; D gene: TRBD1; V gene: TRBV19; clone size: once; CDR3 protein: CASSIGDRDGYTF; CDR3 DNA: TGTGCCAGTAGTATCGGGGACAGGGATGGCTACACCTTC
J gene: TRBJ2-3; D gene: NA; V gene: TRBV4-2; clone size: NA; CDR3 protein: CASSLSGGIPSSTDTQYF; CDR3 DNA: TGTGCCAGCAGCCTAAGTGGCGGGATCCCGTCTAGCACAGATACGCAGTATTTT
J gene: TRBJ2-1; D gene: NA; V gene: TRBV13; clone size: NA; CDR3 protein: CASSAGSLEQFF; CDR3 DNA: TGTGCCAGCAGCGCAGGGTCCCTCGAGCAGTTCTTC
J gene: TRBJ2-4; D gene: NA; V gene: TRBV2; clone size: NA; CDR3 protein: CASSHPDLAKNIQYF; CDR3 DNA: TGTGCCAGCAGTCACCCAGATCTAGCCAAAAACATTCAGTACTTC
J gene: TRBJ2-1; D gene: TRBD2; V gene: TRBV5-1; clone size: NA; CDR3 protein: CASSRVERGRLAAGSTLFWEQFF; CDR3 DNA: TGCGCCAGCAGCCGGGTTGAGCGGGGGAGGCTAGCTGCGGGCTCTACCCTATTTTGGGAGCAGTTCTTC
J gene: TRBJ2-2; D gene: TRBD2; V gene: TRBV5-4; clone size: NA; CDR3 protein: CASTVGGGTGELFF; CDR3 DNA: TGTGCCAGCACCGTGGGGGGGGGCACCGGGGAGCTGTTTTTT
J gene: TRBJ1-2; D gene: NA; V gene: TRBV9; clone size: NA; CDR3 protein: CASSVGTYGYTF; CDR3 DNA: TGTGCCAGCAGCGTCGGGACTTATGGCTACACCTTC
J gene: TRBJ1-3; D gene: TRBD1; V gene: TRBV6-1; clone size: few; CDR3 protein: CASSEATGGSSGNTIYF; CDR3 DNA: TGTGCCAGCAGTGAAGCGACAGGGGGTTCGTCTGGAAACACCATATATTTT
J gene: TRBJ2-5; D gene: NA; V gene: TRBV28; clone size: NA; CDR3 protein: CASSLASEETQYF; CDR3 DNA: TGTGCCAGCAGCCTAGCGAGCGAAGAGACCCAGTACTTC
J gene: TRBJ2-3; D gene: TRBD1; V gene: TRBV24-1; clone size: NA; CDR3 protein: CATSDFERGRVTDTQYF; CDR3 DNA: TGTGCCACCAGTGATTTTGAGAGGGGGCGCGTCACAGATACGCAGTATTTT
J gene: TRBJ2-7; D gene: TRBD2; V gene: TRBV14; clone size: NA; CDR3 protein: CASSRLAAVSYEQYF; CDR3 DNA: TGTGCCAGCAGTCGACTAGCGGCTGTCTCCTACGAGCAGTACTTC
J gene: TRBJ2-5; D gene: TRBD1; V gene: TRBV24-1; clone size: NA; CDR3 protein: CATSDFAAGQAGRETQYF; CDR3 DNA: TGTGCCACCAGTGATTTTGCGGCGGGACAGGCTGGTCGGGAGACCCAGTACTTC
J gene: TRBJ2-1; D gene: TRBD1; V gene: TRBV2; clone size: NA; CDR3 protein: CASSEAQDRVNVEQFF; CDR3 DNA: TGTGCCAGCAGTGAAGCGCAGGACAGGGTGAATGTTGAGCAGTTCTTC
J gene: TRBJ2-1; D gene: NA; V gene: TRBV12-1; clone size: NA; CDR3 protein: CASSFGTSGMSGSYNEQFF; CDR3 DNA: TGTGCCAGCAGCTTCGGGACTAGCGGGATGTCGGGCTCCTACAATGAGCAGTTCTTC
J gene: TRBJ2-1; D gene: TRBD2; V gene: TRBV19; clone size: NA; CDR3 protein: CASSIAWTSGSSDEQFF; CDR3 DNA: TGTGCCAGTAGTATAGCGTGGACTAGCGGGAGTAGTGATGAGCAGTTCTTC
J gene: TRBJ2-5; D gene: NA; V gene: TRBV15; clone size: NA; CDR3 protein: CATSRQRTAAAGETQYF; CDR3 DNA: TGTGCCACCAGCAGGCAGAGGACTGCAGCCGCCGGGGAGACCCAGTACTTC
J gene: TRBJ2-2; D gene: NA; V gene: TRBV15; clone size: NA; CDR3 protein: CATSGFTQGTNTGELFF; CDR3 DNA: TGTGCCACCAGCGGCTTTACACAGGGAACGAACACCGGGGAGCTGTTTTTT
J gene: TRBJ2-7; D gene: TRBD1; V gene: TRBV19; clone size: few; CDR3 protein: CASSPTGGSYEQYF; CDR3 DNA: TGTGCCAGTAGTCCAACAGGGGGGTCCTACGAGCAGTACTTC
J gene: TRBJ1-4; D gene: TRBD1; V gene: TRBV7-9; clone size: few; CDR3 protein: CASSPGQRATNEKLFF; CDR3 DNA: TGTGCCAGCAGCCCGGGACAGCGTGCAACTAATGAAAAACTGTTTTTT
J gene: TRBJ2-3; D gene: TRBD2; V gene: TRBV5-4; clone size: NA; CDR3 protein: CASSLEPTSGRGGTDTQYF; CDR3 DNA: TGTGCCAGCAGCTTGGAGCCGACTAGCGGGAGGGGGGGCACTGATACGCAGTATTTT
J gene: TRBJ2-7; D gene: TRBD1; V gene: TRBV5-6; clone size: NA; CDR3 protein: CASSPTGGGRYEQYF; CDR3 DNA: TGTGCCAGCAGCCCTACAGGGGGAGGAAGGTACGAGCAGTACTTC
J gene: TRBJ2-1; D gene: TRBD2; V gene: TRBV6-1; clone size: NA; CDR3 protein: CASSERAGGLSDEQFF; CDR3 DNA: TGTGCCAGCAGTGAAAGGGCGGGAGGTCTATCGGATGAGCAGTTCTTC
J gene: TRBJ2-7; D gene: TRBD2; V gene: TRBV18; clone size: NA; CDR3 protein: CASSPFLAGGLSSYEQYF; CDR3 DNA: TGTGCCAGCTCACCTTTCCTAGCGGGAGGCCTAAGCTCCTACGAGCAGTACTTC
J gene: TRBJ2-3; D gene: TRBD2; V gene: TRBV19; clone size: NA; CDR3 protein: CASGLEFSDTQYF; CDR3 DNA: TGTGCCAGCGGACTAGAGTTTTCAGATACGCAGTATTTT
J gene: TRBJ1-3; D gene: NA; V gene: TRBV18; clone size: NA; CDR3 protein: CASSPAGHSGNTIYF; CDR3 DNA: TGTGCCAGCTCACCAGCAGGCCACTCTGGAAACACCATATATTTT
J gene: TRBJ1-5; D gene: NA; V gene: TRBV7-9; clone size: NA; CDR3 protein: CASSSPGGRVVNQPQHF; CDR3 DNA: TGTGCCAGCAGCTCCCCCGGGGGTCGGGTAGTGAATCAGCCCCAGCATTTT
J gene: TRBJ1-3; D gene: TRBD1; V gene: TRBV9; clone size: NA; CDR3 protein: CASSAGQGKSSGNTIYF; CDR3 DNA: TGTGCCAGCAGCGCAGGACAGGGAAAGAGTTCTGGAAACACCATATATTTT
J gene: TRBJ2-7; D gene: TRBD1; V gene: TRBV14; clone size: NA; CDR3 protein: CASSQPSGTEYYEQYF; CDR3 DNA: TGTGCCAGCAGCCAACCATCCGGGACAGAATACTACGAGCAGTACTTC
J gene: TRBJ2-3; D gene: NA; V gene: TRBV11-2; clone size: once; CDR3 protein: CASSLASATTDTQYF; CDR3 DNA: TGTGCCAGCAGCTTGGCTAGCGCGACCACAGATACGCAGTATTTT
J gene: TRBJ2-7; D gene: NA; V gene: TRBV5-5; clone size: NA; CDR3 protein: CASSWRLGPTYEQYF; CDR3 DNA: TGTGCCAGCAGCTGGCGACTGGGGCCAACCTACGAGCAGTACTTC